This TCR beta chain came from a study of blood T cell repertoires in COVID-19. In the original processing: Estimation of nucleated cell counts relied on the amplification of reference gene primers. This table comes from immunoSEQ multiplex PCR, and its TCRdb copy is limited to in-frame clones, with some not included. The V and J calls and the clone size are those of that table, but D and trimming were determined from the DNA. In the table there are 160,000 or so clones, 75% to 85% of which are singletons. Between the trimmed V and J ends, which lost 5 bases and 1 base, there was a span of 11 bases. This CDR3 is 14 amino acids long. Germline-derived CDR1 and CDR2 are SGHTA and FQGTGA.

The clonotype originates from a woman between 50 and 59 years old with acute or convalescent COVID-19. The rearrangement uses TRBV7-3 and TRBJ1-1; D remains unclear. Sequenced material: peripheral blood. CDR3 sequence: CASSPNPGNTEAFF. The CDR3 DNA reads TGTGCCAGCAGCCCCAACCCGGGGAACACTGAAGCTTTCTTT.